The rows below give T cell receptor beta chains drawn from one sample of a study of PD-L1 blockade in urothelial cancer. Sequencing used immunoSEQ multiplex PCR; TCRdb keeps in-frame clones, though not all of them. The sample contains 45,000 to 60,000 clones, approximately 78% of which appear only once. The sample here was PBMCs, taken around atezolizumab (anti-PD-L1) treatment. The receptor set was obtained from a man in his fifties with urothelial cancer. The CDR3 runs from the conserved cysteine through the conserved F or W. Each record gives: V gene, D gene, clone size, J gene, CDR3 protein, CDR3 DNA. D genes are given only for firm matches. Clone size appears in some rows only: once, few, many, or a class for an expanded clone.

V: TRBV10-3; D: NA; size: NA; J: TRBJ1-6; CDR3: CAIAPWPSYNSPLHF; DNA: TGTGCCATTGCCCCGTGGCCGTCCTATAATTCACCCCTCCACTTT
V: TRBV5-1; D: NA; size: once; J: TRBJ1-1; CDR3: CASSTPRSAGRTEAFF; DNA: TGCGCCAGCAGCACCCCCAGGAGTGCGGGCCGCACTGAAGCTTTCTTT
V: TRBV20-1; D: NA; size: NA; J: TRBJ2-7; CDR3: CSAGTFEQYF; DNA: TGCAGTGCTGGGACTTTCGAGCAGTACTTC
V: TRBV19; D: TRBD1; size: NA; J: TRBJ1-2; CDR3: CASSFSGTGDGYTF; DNA: TGTGCCAGTAGTTTCTCCGGGACAGGGGACGGCTACACCTTC
V: TRBV7-2; D: NA; size: NA; J: TRBJ2-3; CDR3: CASSLDSTSADTQYF; DNA: TGTGCCAGCAGCTTAGATTCGACTTCGGCAGATACGCAGTATTTT
V: TRBV19; D: NA; size: NA; J: TRBJ2-7; CDR3: CATQAPQGGAYEQYF; DNA: TGTGCCACCCAAGCCCCCCAGGGTGGGGCCTACGAGCAGTACTTC
V: TRBV5-4; D: TRBD1; size: once; J: TRBJ1-2; CDR3: CASSYTGGGYTF; DNA: TGTGCCAGCAGTTATACAGGGGGGGGCTACACCTTC
V: TRBV7-2; D: NA; size: NA; J: TRBJ1-4; CDR3: CASSLGSGTYEKLFF; DNA: TGTGCCAGCAGCTTAGGCTCAGGGACATATGAAAAACTGTTTTTT
V: TRBV5-1; D: NA; size: NA; J: TRBJ1-4; CDR3: CASSDPGHAKLFF; DNA: TGCGCCAGCAGCGATCCGGGACACGCAAAACTGTTTTTT
V: TRBV27; D: NA; size: NA; J: TRBJ1-1; CDR3: CASSTLDRYLAEAFF; DNA: TGTGCCAGCAGTACTTTGGACAGATACCTCGCTGAAGCTTTCTTT
V: TRBV7-6; D: TRBD1; size: NA; J: TRBJ1-1; CDR3: CASSSRQGATNTEAFF; DNA: TGTGCCAGCAGCTCAAGACAGGGGGCTACGAACACTGAAGCTTTCTTT
V: TRBV6-1; D: TRBD2; size: NA; J: TRBJ2-5; CDR3: CASRHGRAPGETQYF; DNA: TGTGCCAGCAGGCACGGGAGGGCCCCGGGTGAGACCCAGTACTTC
V: TRBV29-1; D: NA; size: once; J: TRBJ2-3; CDR3: CSVGEAAYTQYF; DNA: TGCAGCGTTGGAGAGGCGGCTTATACGCAGTATTTT
V: TRBV14; D: NA; size: NA; J: TRBJ2-1; CDR3: CASSQGGGRWVNEQFF; DNA: TGTGCCAGCAGCCAAGGTGGGGGCCGCTGGGTGAATGAGCAGTTCTTC
V: TRBV7-2; D: TRBD1; size: NA; J: TRBJ1-6; CDR3: CASSPGGTGPPPLHF; DNA: TGTGCCAGCAGCCCCGGGGGGACAGGGCCTCCACCCCTCCACTTT
V: TRBV6-1; D: NA; size: NA; J: TRBJ2-2; CDR3: CASSEQEPGELFF; DNA: TGTGCCAGCAGTGAGCAGGAACCGGGGGAGCTGTTTTTT
V: TRBV5-4; D: NA; size: NA; J: TRBJ1-4; CDR3: CASSSMGPATNEKLFF; DNA: TGTGCCAGCAGCTCTATGGGGCCTGCAACTAATGAAAAACTGTTTTTT
V: TRBV28; D: NA; size: once; J: TRBJ1-3; CDR3: CASRRSAGQSSGNTIYF; DNA: TGTGCCAGCCGTAGGTCGGCAGGTCAGAGCTCTGGAAACACCATATATTTT